This T cell receptor beta chain was obtained from a study of T cell responses to AZD1222 COVID-19 vaccine. Study outcomes and limitations: Repertoire sampling occurred only after the peak T cell response.

Profiled with immunoSEQ multiplex PCR; TCRdb holds only in-frame clones, not every one. This table holds approximately 99,000 clones, about 86% found once. Remarks on this clone: The antigen is unknown.

Germline V CDR1 and CDR2: LGHNA, YSLEER. The J segment lost 1 base and the V segment lost 0 bases, leaving 5 bases of the junction unmatched. This CDR3 is 17 amino acids long. Sequenced here: peripheral blood, sampled on day 0 of AZD1222 vaccination. The clonotype originates from an adult in good health. The chain uses TRBV4-3 and TRBJ2-2, with 7 bases aligning to TRBD2. The CDR3 is CASSQDLGGLNTGELFF. For the CDR3, the DNA is TGCGCCAGCAGCCAAGATCTGGGGGGGTTGAACACCGGGGAGCTGTTTTTT.